These 9 T cell receptor beta chains share one sample of origin, sequenced in a study of human T cells and chemical hapten exposure. The authors extracted total RNA from unfractionated whole blood. TCRdb called the 5' RACE reads again in MiXCR, with one record for every CDR3 protein. Of approximately 150,000 distinct CDR3 sequences listed, around 4% are singletons. The receptors derive from a female donor in good health.

This clonotype was counted at least ten times. The CDR3 loop is CSASVQGASFYGYTF. For the CDR3, the DNA is TGCAGTGCTAGTGTCCAGGGGGCCAGCTTCTATGGCTACACCTTC. The chain combines TRBV20-1 with TRBJ1-2; 8 bases match TRBD1. The length of the CDR3 is 15 residues. Germline values: CDR1 DFQATT, CDR2 SNEGSKA (reference sequence). J was trimmed by 4 bases and V by 3 bases; bases with no gene match: 10.

This clonotype has a count of ten or more. The junction does not match germline at one end; this may be a read error. The genes are TRBV4-1 and TRBJ2-5; TRBD2 matches 12 bases. CDR1 and CDR2 from the germline V gene are MGHRA and YSYEKL. The CDR3 runs to 18 residues. The chain's CDR3 is CASSEEGVLAGGLETQYF. The CDR3 DNA follows: TGCGCCAGCAGCGAAGAGGGTGTGCTAGCGGGGGGGCTAGAGACCCAGTACTTC.

Comments on this clonotype: This may arise from a read error, as a much more abundant clone is one base away. The chain has TRBV5-4 and TRBJ2-1; D is possibly TRBD1 or TRBD2 (6 bases each). V was shortened by 3 bases and J by 2 bases, with 15 bases between the two germline ends. Germline CDR1 reads SGHNT; CDR2 reads YYREEE (reference sequence). This CDR3 region has 16 residues. This chain's CDR3 is CASSWSTGATYNEQFF. For the CDR3, the DNA is TGTGCCAGCAGCTGGTCGACGGGGGCTACCTACAATGAGCAGTTCTTC.

This clonotype has more than one count but fewer than ten. The chain carries TRBV9 and TRBJ2-5; D call uncertain. The germline V gene encodes CDR1 SGDLS and CDR2 YYNGEE. Trimming took 2 bases from V and 0 from J, leaving 8 bases between them. The CDR3 has 14 residues. The CDR3 sequence is CASSVSPYQETQYF. In DNA form, the CDR3 reads TGTGCCAGCAGCGTCAGCCCGTACCAAGAGACCCAGTACTTC.

In its sample, this clonotype was seen a few times. V is TRBV6-2 or TRBV6-3 and J is TRBJ2-2; the match to TRBD1 covers 10 bases. The CDR3 is 15 residues long. Germline V gene sequence: CDR1 MNHEY, CDR2 SVGEGT. J gave up 5 bases and V 7 bases, and 7 bases lay outside the gene matches. Here the CDR3 DNA reads TGTGCCAGCACCTGGACAGGGGGGCGTACCGGGGAGCTGTTTTTT. It translates to CASTWTGGRTGELFF.

This clonotype has at least ten counts. The chain joins TRBV6-6 to TRBJ1-5; D gene unclear. CDR1 MNHNY and CDR2 SVGAGI come from the germline V gene (reference sequence). The V end was cut by 7 bases, the J end by 5 bases, with 15 bases between. The CDR3 covers 14 residues. The CDR3: CASTIIAGYQPQHF. In DNA, the CDR3 is TGTGCCAGCACAATTATCGCGGGGTATCAGCCCCAGCATTTT.

CDR3 sequence: CASSERGGNNSPLHF. The CDR3 nucleotides read TGTGCCAGCAGTGAAAGGGGCGGAAACAATTCACCCCTCCACTTT. The V gene is TRBV6-1, the J gene TRBJ1-6; D may be TRBD1 (5 bases). V lost 2 bases to trimming and J lost 7 bases, with 12 bases between them. Germline CDR1 is MNHNS and CDR2 is SASEGT. The CDR3 covers 15 residues.

This clonotype was seen a few times. The chain links TRBV27 to TRBJ1-2; D may be TRBD1 (5 bases). The length of the CDR3 is 13 residues. V was cut by 7 bases and J by 6 bases, with 15 bases left in between. The germline V gene encodes CDR1 MNHEY and CDR2 SMNVEV (reference sequence). The CDR3 here is CASKWSGKDGYTF. CDR3 coding DNA: TGTGCCAGCAAATGGTCAGGGAAGGATGGCTACACCTTC.

This clonotype was seen repeatedly, ten times or more. This chain uses TRBV5-4 with TRBJ2-4; 10 bases fit TRBD1. V shed 4 bases and J 5 bases; nucleotides not matched to a gene: 15. CDR1 is SGHNT, CDR2 YYREEE, per germline (reference sequence). CDR3 length equals 18 residues. The CDR3 DNA sequence: TGTGCCAGCAGCCCGGAGATGAGGGCCGGGACAGGGGAAAACATTCAGTACTTC. Translating gives CASSPEMRAGTGENIQYF.